This T cell receptor (beta chain) appears in the sequencing data of a study of cytomegalovirus exposure and HLA in healthy donors. Study-wide findings and caveats: Later, an analysis found that common viral pathogens appeared to be linked with several of the most significant clusters. Cytomegalovirus status was reportedly diagnosed by the classifier with high specificity and sensitivity.

Of note for this clone: Its antigen is not known.

The CDR3 contains 15 residues. In germline, CDR1 is MNHEY, CDR2 SMNVEV (reference sequence). With V trimmed by 4 bases and J by 4 bases, 9 bases remained unmatched. Primers: 60 Vbeta forward and 13 Jbeta reverse. The repertoire was sequenced with immunoSEQ multiplex PCR; TCRdb's copy has only in-frame clones and lacks some. This table holds 100,000 to 150,000 clones, roughly 80% found once. The TCR originated in a man aged 18 to 30 in good health and CMV-seropositive. The chain links TRBV27 to TRBJ1-1; 7 bases match TRBD1. The sequencing sample was made of PBMCs. CDR3 sequence (DNA): TGTGCCAGCAGTTCTGACAGGGCCGGGGCCACTGAAGCTTTCTTT. Translated: CASSSDRAGATEAFF.